The 15 T cell receptor beta chains in this list originate from one sample, sequenced in a study of vaccination effects on CD4 cells after COVID-19. Before sequencing took place, the ViraFEST assay used viral peptide pools to expand antigen-specific CD4+ T cells. The culture ran for around nine days before CD4+ T cells were isolated. The participants, recipients of two vaccine doses, got either BNT162b2 or mRNA-1273. Their recognized antigens are unknown. Sequencing was performed with immunoSEQ multiplex PCR; in TCRdb, only in-frame clones are kept and a portion is missing. Seen here are around 16,000 clones, about 70% observed once, and the top ten hold around 18%. The starting material was CD4+ T cells from PBMCs cultured with HCoV-NL63 spike peptides, obtained after COVID-19 vaccination. Receptors were obtained from a human donor who received a COVID-19 vaccine.

The gene calls are TRBV6-1 and TRBJ1-1; D remains unclear. The CDR3 has 13 residues. Trimming stripped 2 bases from V and 1 base from J, with 5 bases between. Germline CDR1 and CDR2: MNHNS and SASEGT. This CDR3 is CASSEKPNTEAFF. CDR3 in DNA: TGTGCCAGCAGTGAAAAACCGAACACTGAAGCTTTCTTT.

The genes are TRBV7-2 and TRBJ1-2, with D unresolved. The CDR3 sequence is 15 residues long. The V gene lost 3 bases and the J gene lost 7 bases, with 18 bases spanning the gap. Germline V gives CDR1 SGHTA, CDR2 FQGNSA. CDR3 amino acids: CASSFSSGRTRGYTF. The CDR3 nucleotides are TGTGCCAGCAGCTTTTCCTCCGGACGAACACGTGGCTACACCTTC. Full variable domain (rest looked up from reference TRBV7-2 and TRBJ1-2): GAGVSQSPSNKVTEKGKDVELRCDPISGHTALYWYRQSLGQGLEFLIYFQGNSAPDKSGLPSDRFSAERTGGSVSTLTIQRTQQEDSAVYLCASSFSSGRTRGYTFGSGTRLTVV.

This chain connects TRBV2 to TRBJ1-3; the D is unclear. Trimming took 7 bases from V and 3 from J, leaving 10 bases between them. The CDR3 length is 13 residues. The germline gives CDR1 SNHLY, CDR2 FYNNEI. The CDR3 sequence is CASTLGGGNTIYF. CDR3 coding DNA: TGTGCCAGCACCCTGGGTGGTGGAAACACCATATATTTT.

The chain employs TRBV7-9 and TRBJ2-3; TRBD1 aligns across 10 bases. The CDR3 runs 17 residues. With 1 base clipped from V and 4 bases from J, the junction kept 8 bases outside the gene matches. CDR1 is SEHNR, CDR2 FQNEAQ, per germline (reference sequence). CDR3 loop: CASSLGGQGGGPDTQYF. The CDR3 DNA reads as TGTGCCAGCAGCTTAGGCGGACAGGGGGGGGGCCCAGATACGCAGTATTTT.

V is TRBV24-1 and J is TRBJ1-1; unclear D gene. Germline-derived CDR1 and CDR2 are KGHDR and SFDVKD. The CDR3 spans 13 residues. V was cut by 2 bases and J by 0 bases, with 3 bases left in between. Written as DNA, the CDR3 is TGTGCCACCAGTGATTCTTTGAACACTGAAGCTTTCTTT. Translating gives CATSDSLNTEAFF.

This clone was recorded a few times. The chain couples TRBV9 to TRBJ1-1; unclear D gene. CDR3 size: 14 residues. Looked up from germline, CDR1 is SGDLS and CDR2 is YYNGEE. V lost 1 base to trimming and J lost 6 bases, with 13 bases between them. The CDR3 sequence: CASSVNLGFAEAFF. DNA for the CDR3: TGTGCCAGCAGCGTAAATCTGGGGTTTGCTGAAGCTTTCTTT.

The chain carries TRBV5-4 and TRBJ2-3, with 7 bases fitting TRBD2. This CDR3 contains 15 residues. The germline V gene encodes CDR1 SGHNT and CDR2 YYREEE (reference sequence). Unmatched junction bases numbered 2, after V lost 0 bases and J lost 1 base. CDR3 residues: CASSLASGGTDTQYF. The CDR3 coding sequence is TGTGCCAGCAGCTTGGCCAGCGGGGGCACAGATACGCAGTATTTT.

The gene calls are TRBV3-1 (or the pseudogene TRBV3-2) and TRBJ1-6; tentatively, D is TRBD1 (5 bases). The CDR3 spans 14 residues. Germline values: CDR1 LGHDT, CDR2 YNNKEL (reference sequence). V lost 1 base and J lost 7, with 8 bases in between. The CDR3 coding sequence is TGTGCCAGCAGCCAAGGCAGGGCAAATTCACCCCTCCACTTT. It encodes CASSQGRANSPLHF.

V gene TRBV5-1 combines with J gene TRBJ1-3; 7 nucleotides line up with TRBD1. The CDR3 is 15 residues long. Trimming cost V 4 bases and J 0 bases; bases outside gene matches: 4. Germline V gives CDR1 SGHRS, CDR2 YFSETQ. In nucleotides, the CDR3 is TGCGCCAGCAGCCCGGACAGGAGCTCTGGAAACACCATATATTTT. The encoded protein is CASSPDRSSGNTIYF.

This sequence joins TRBV4-3 and TRBJ1-1, with TRBD1 as a possible D gene (6 bases). Germline V lookup: CDR1 LGHNA, CDR2 YSLEER. There are 16 residues in the CDR3. V lost 1 base and J lost 3, with 15 bases in between. Written as DNA, the CDR3 is TGCGCCAGCAGCCAAGGCGGGGGCTTTAAGTACACTGAAGCTTTCTTT. It encodes CASSQGGGFKYTEAFF.

This clone was counted a few times. The chain recombines TRBV7-9 with TRBJ2-1; 8 positions match TRBD1. This CDR3 contains 15 residues. The V segment lost 2 bases and the J segment 7 bases; nucleotides outside the gene matches: 7. Germline CDR1 is SEHNR and CDR2 is FQNEAQ (reference sequence). Here the CDR3 reads CASSLFRTGKNEQFF. The CDR3 DNA sequence: TGTGCCAGCAGCTTATTCAGGACAGGGAAGAATGAGCAGTTCTTC.

The chain joins TRBV6-5 to TRBJ1-3, with D perhaps TRBD1 (6 bases). The CDR3 length is 15 residues. V was shortened by 6 bases and J by 4 bases, with 16 bases between the two germline ends. Germline-derived CDR1 and CDR2 are MNHEY and SVGAGI. The CDR3: CASSLTQGPGNTIYF. The CDR3 DNA is TGTGCCAGCAGCCTAACCCAGGGGCCAGGAAACACCATATATTTT.

The chain joins TRBV7-2 to TRBJ1-2; TRBD1 is a possible D gene (6 bases). CDR3 size: 14 residues. CDR1 is SGHTA and CDR2 is FQGNSA in the germline V gene. V shed 3 bases and J shed 7 bases, with 15 bases lying between them. CDR3: CASSLWAGEGGYTF. CDR3 sequence (DNA): TGTGCCAGCAGCTTGTGGGCAGGGGAGGGTGGCTACACCTTC.

The V gene is TRBV27, the J gene TRBJ2-3, with D hard to call. Germline V lookup: CDR1 MNHEY, CDR2 SMNVEV (reference sequence). The V end was cut by 6 bases, the J end by 0 bases, with 4 bases between. This CDR3 has 12 residues. CDR3 protein: CASRLSTDTQYF. The DNA of the CDR3 is TGTGCCAGCAGACTTAGCACAGATACGCAGTATTTT.

The CDR3 DNA is TGTGCCGCAGGGACAGGGACTCTGAACACTGAAGCTTTCTTT. Protein sequence: CAAGTGTLNTEAFF. The chain carries TRBV10-3 and TRBJ1-1; 9 positions match TRBD1. Germline CDR1 is ENHRY and CDR2 is SYGVKD. Trimming removed 11 bases from V and 0 bases from J; junction bases left unmatched: 7. The CDR3 has 14 amino acids.